This record concerns one T cell receptor beta chain sequence. Its antigen is not known. The data stem from a study of T cell repertoires in cytomegalovirus infection. Study outcomes and limitations: HLA-C-restricted TCR beta clonotypes specific for CMV led the ex vivo response.

TCRdb passed the reads through MiXCR, listing each CDR3 protein once. The table includes fewer than 850,000 distinct CDR3 sequences, about 27% detected once. Sequencing was performed on cultured CD8+ T cells from PBMCs, taken from culture after CMV antigen stimulation. The TCR sequence derives from a human donor in good health (CMV status not recorded). Some clones in this sample may be carry-over from other donors' samples.

The CDR3 loop is CASSIAQTLNTEAFF. The CDR3 region has the DNA TGTGCCAGTAGTATCGCACAGACCCTGAACACTGAAGCTTTCTTT. This chain joins TRBV19 and TRBJ1-1; D remains unclear. The CDR3 is 15 residues long. CDR1 is LNHDA and CDR2 is SQIVND in the germline V gene (reference sequence). V dropped 3 bases and J dropped 0 bases, with 11 bases sitting between them.